A selection of T cell receptor beta chains follows, all from one sample in a study of blood T cell repertoires in COVID-19. Assay used: immunoSEQ multiplex PCR; TCRdb lists only in-frame clones, some missing. The sample consists of 110,000 or so clones, over 65% of them appearing once. Sequencing was performed on peripheral blood. The origin of the receptors is a woman aged 40-49 years with acute or convalescent COVID-19. CDR3s include the opening cysteine and the closing phenylalanine or tryptophan. Where a row states a size, it is once, few, many or the class of an expanded clone; other rows omit it.

TRBJ2-6	.	TRBV11-2	CASSLRAGGWSGANVLTF
TRBJ1-6	.	TRBV11-2	CASTVELQGSPLHF
TRBJ2-1	.	TRBV7-2	CASRPSGGGVKNEQFF
TRBJ2-7	.	TRBV9	CASSVGQPASYEQYF
TRBJ1-1	.	TRBV18	CASSPGLGLGAFF
TRBJ2-7	.	TRBV7-2	CASSLRRGDYEQYF
TRBJ1-2	few	TRBV6-5	CASVRDYGYTF
TRBJ1-4	.	TRBV12-3/TRBV12-4	CASRLQINEKLFF
TRBJ2-3	.	TRBV27	CASKGGAGDTQYF
TRBJ2-3	.	TRBV6-2/TRBV6-3	CASSRGSGYTSTDTQYF
TRBJ2-2	.	TRBV5-1	CASSVGGNTGELFF
TRBJ1-4	.	TRBV29-1	CSVDERGTDNEKLFF
TRBJ2-7	few	TRBV30	CAWSRGPNKQYF
TRBJ2-7	.	TRBV4-2	CASSQDSGFREQYF
TRBJ1-1	few	TRBV6-1	CASSEGQITEAFF
TRBJ2-5	.	TRBV6-5	CASSRGISSETQYF
TRBJ2-1	.	TRBV14	CASSFGLVAGRGEQFF
TRBJ1-1	.	TRBV9	CASSAGQGNTEAFF
TRBJ2-7	.	TRBV9	CASSPTGAGGDAEQYF
TRBJ1-2	.	TRBV5-5	CASSLGQGLYGYTF